Sequencing of this TCR beta chain was carried out in a study of cytomegalovirus exposure and HLA in healthy donors. Looking at the study overall: About 179 million T cells yielded roughly 120 million unique TCR beta sequences in earlier analysis.

A note on this clone: Its antigen remains unidentified.

Both 60 Vbeta primers and 13 Jbeta primers went into the PCR. Only in-frame clones appear in the TCRdb table, and some are missing; sequencing was by immunoSEQ multiplex PCR. The sample has 210,000 or so clones, around 73% seen once. General observations from the study: More than 15,000 TCR beta sequences were associated with HLA alleles at 0.05 false discovery rate in a later analysis. Looking again later, the authors saw that most CMV-associated TCR beta chains seemed HLA-restricted.

Among the donors, all were healthy bone marrow donors. Germline V CDR1 and CDR2: SNHLY, FYNNEI. Trimming cost V 6 bases and J 2 bases, with 15 bases left between them. The CDR3 extends over 15 amino acids. This sequence was found in a woman in her 30s in good health and CMV-seropositive. J is TRBJ2-3 and V is TRBV2; possible D gene TRBD1, 5 bases. The specimen was PBMCs. The DNA of the CDR3 is TGTGCCAGCAGCCTAGGGGTCAGGGCCACAGATACGCAGTATTTT. Protein sequence: CASSLGVRATDTQYF.